This passage covers 20 T cell receptor beta chains from one sample sequenced in a study of regulatory T cells in long-lasting Graves disease. Specified time point: newly diagnosed GD, antithyroid drugs for less than 3 months. The TCR library used RNA extracted from PBMCs. Both iRepertoire HTBI primers and Arm-PCR of CDR3 regions were used to build the TCR beta libraries. Via MiXCR, TCRdb re-called the multiplex PCR reads, giving one row per CDR3 protein. The table shows about 470,000 distinct CDR3 sequences, with around 16% occurring only once. This sample also appeared in a second study, on T cells in Graves' hyperthyroidism and ophthalmopathy.

This sample comprised peripheral blood mononuclear cells (PBMCs), obtained at new diagnosis, from a patient treated with antithyroid drugs. These receptors were obtained from a man aged 35 to 55 with Graves disease.

This clonotype showed up many times. The V gene is TRBV11-2, the J gene TRBJ2-5, with D possibly matching TRBD2 (5 bases). Trimming removed 1 base from V and 4 bases from J, with 13 bases in between. The CDR3 is made up of 15 amino acids. Germline-derived CDR1 and CDR2 are SGHAT and FQNNGV. The CDR3 nucleotides read TGTGCCAGCAGCTTAGGACTCGGAGGAGGAGAGACCCAGTACTTC. Translated, it gives CASSLGLGGGETQYF.

This clonotype was picked up many times. The CDR3 region is CASGTGQGNQPQHF. In DNA form, the CDR3 reads TGTGCCAGCGGAACTGGACAGGGCAATCAGCCCCAGCATTTT. The rearrangement uses TRBV3-1 and TRBJ1-5; 7 nucleotides align to TRBD1. The junction had 6 bases not matched to a gene; V was cut back by 8 bases and J by 2 bases. Looked up from germline, CDR1 is LGHDT and CDR2 is YNNKEL (reference sequence). There are 14 residues in the CDR3.

The sample holds many counts of this clonotype. The genes are TRBV5-1 and TRBJ2-7, with D possibly TRBD2 on 7 matching bases. The CDR3 is 15 residues long. CDR1 is SGHRS and CDR2 is YFSETQ in the germline V gene. Between the trimmed V and J ends, which lost 4 bases and 1 base, there was a span of 15 bases. The CDR3 nucleotides are TGCGCCAGCAGCAAGGGAGGGGGAGGGTCCTACGAGCAGTACTTC. Its protein is CASSKGGGGSYEQYF.

In this sample, this clonotype turned up many times. The chain combines TRBV18 with TRBJ2-4, with TRBD2 identical over 10 bases. The CDR3 has 15 residues. Germline CDR1 is KGHSH and CDR2 is LQKENI. V trimming: 3 bases; J trimming: 9 bases; junction bases outside the gene matches: 8. CDR3 coding DNA: TGTGCCAGCTCACCGGCTAGCGGGAGCAGTGGCATTCAGTACTTC. It translates to CASSPASGSSGIQYF.

This clonotype has ten or more counts. J is TRBJ1-1 and V is TRBV28; D is undetermined. The V end lost 6 bases, the J end lost 3 bases, and 11 bases lay between the germline ends. Germline V gene sequence: CDR1 MDHEN, CDR2 SYDVKM. This CDR3 has 13 residues. CDR3 sequence (DNA): TGTGCCAGCAGGGGGAGTACAGACACTGAAGCTTTCTTT. This codes for CASRGSTDTEAFF.

This clonotype was detected only a few times. The chain couples TRBV19 to TRBJ2-1; 8 bases agree with TRBD2. Per the germline V gene, CDR1 is LNHDA and CDR2 is SQIVND (reference sequence). The J segment lost 4 bases and the V segment lost 10 bases, leaving 12 bases of the junction unmatched. The CDR3 runs 15 residues. CDR3 region: CATRGGALSYNEQFF. The CDR3 bases are TGTGCCACCCGGGGGGGGGCTCTTTCATACAATGAGCAGTTCTTC.

This clonotype was seen at least ten times. The chain couples TRBV28 to TRBJ2-1, with unresolved D. Trimming took off 6 bases at V and 10 bases at J, with 16 bases between the two ends. The CDR3 consists of 13 residues. Germline assignment: CDR1 MDHEN and CDR2 SYDVKM. In DNA form, the CDR3 reads TGTGCCAGCAGCCCTCCTGTTGCGGCCGAGCAGTTCTTC. Its translation: CASSPPVAAEQFF.

There are many counts of this clonotype. The rearrangement uses TRBV24-1 and TRBJ1-2; tentative D call: TRBD1 (5 bases). There are 14 residues in the CDR3. Trimming left V 1 base short and J 2 bases short, with 7 bases between. Germline assignment: CDR1 KGHDR and CDR2 SFDVKD. The chain's CDR3 is CATSDFGTNYGYTF. DNA of the CDR3: TGTGCCACCAGTGATTTTGGGACCAACTATGGCTACACCTTC.

This clonotype was seen at least ten times. The chain carries TRBV3-1 and TRBJ2-7; D is ambiguous. The germline gives CDR1 LGHDT, CDR2 YNNKEL (reference sequence). The CDR3 has 13 amino acids. The V end lost 1 base, the J end lost 0 bases, and 4 bases lay between the germline ends. The CDR3 coding sequence is TGTGCCAGCAGCCAAGGGGTCTCCTACGAGCAGTACTTC. This encodes CASSQGVSYEQYF.

This clonotype was counted at least ten times. The chain combines TRBV6-9 with TRBJ2-7; possibly TRBD1 for D (6 bases). CDR3 size: 14 residues. Germline V gives CDR1 MNHGY, CDR2 SVAAGI. The V and J ends lost 3 bases and 4 bases respectively, with 13 bases between them. CDR3 DNA: TGTGCCAGCAGTTACGCACAGGGATCGTACGAGCAGTACTTC. This encodes CASSYAQGSYEQYF.

This clonotype was observed at least ten times. The chain employs TRBV11-2 and TRBJ1-5, with a possible D match to TRBD1 (6 bases). CDR1 and CDR2 (germline): SGHAT, FQNNGV. V was pared by 1 base and J by 10 bases, with 20 bases between. The CDR3 is 16 residues long. CDR3: CASSLAGGGGGEPQHF. CDR3 bases: TGTGCCAGCAGCTTAGCTGGGGGGGGAGGGGGTGAACCCCAGCATTTT.

This clonotype was counted ten times or more. The chain couples TRBV7-2 to TRBJ2-5, with 13 bases fitting TRBD2. The J segment lost 5 bases and the V segment lost 5 bases, leaving 11 bases of the junction unmatched. The germline V gene has CDR1 SGHTA and CDR2 FQGNSA. The CDR3 totals 17 residues. The CDR3 spells CASSRRTSGRWRETQYF. The CDR3 DNA reads as TGTGCCAGCAGCAGGCGGACTAGCGGGAGATGGCGGGAGACCCAGTACTTC.

The table lists this clonotype with many counts. The CDR3 here is CASSVATGTEAFF. The CDR3, as DNA: TGTGCCAGCAGCGTAGCTACGGGAACTGAAGCTTTCTTT. V and J are TRBV9 and TRBJ1-1; D remains ambiguous. V lost 0 bases and J lost 5, with 8 bases in between. This CDR3 contains 13 residues. Per germline, CDR1 SGDLS and CDR2 YYNGEE.

This clonotype occurred many times. The chain carries TRBV11-2 and TRBJ1-1, with D maybe TRBD1 (5 bases). The CDR3 consists of 13 residues. V lost 1 base and J 11 bases, leaving 14 bases between the germline ends. Germline V gene lookup returns CDR1 SGHAT and CDR2 FQNNGV. CDR3 DNA: TGTGCCAGCAGCTTAGGGGGACGGGGCCCCGCTTTCTTT. Translating gives CASSLGGRGPAFF. Full variable domain (rest looked up from reference TRBV11-2 and TRBJ1-1): EAGVAQSPRYKIIEKRQSVAFWCNPISGHATLYWYQQILGQGPKLLIQFQNNGVVDDSQLPKDRFSAERLKGVDSTLKIQPAKLEDSAVYLCASSLGGRGPAFFGQGTRLTVV.

In this sample, this clonotype turned up once. The chain links TRBV7-8 to TRBJ2-3, with TRBD2 identical over 13 bases. CDR1 SGHVS and CDR2 FQNEAQ come from the germline V gene. J lost 3 bases, V lost 1 base, and 10 bases had no gene match. The CDR3 is 19 residues long. CDR3 in DNA: TGTGCCAGCAGCTTAGGGTCAAGGACTAGCGGGAGTCGGACAGATACGCAGTATTTT. It yields the protein CASSLGSRTSGSRTDTQYF.

This clonotype was counted a few times. The chain combines TRBV28 with TRBJ2-7; D is ambiguous. Germline CDR1 is MDHEN and CDR2 is SYDVKM. The V and J ends lost 5 bases and 0 bases respectively, with 11 bases between them. CDR3 length: 14 amino acids. CDR3: CASSLLESSYEQYF. The CDR3 nucleotides are TGTGCCAGCAGTCTATTAGAAAGCTCCTACGAGCAGTACTTC.

The genes are TRBV18 and TRBJ1-2; the match to TRBD1 covers 7 bases. CDR1 is KGHSH and CDR2 is LQKENI in the germline V gene. The CDR3 has 12 amino acids. V lost 8 bases and J lost 4; bases outside the gene matches: 4. The CDR3 here is CASAGDSYGYTF. The CDR3 DNA reads TGTGCCAGCGCAGGGGACAGCTATGGCTACACCTTC. Using reference TRBV18 and TRBJ1-2 for the parts outside the CDR3, the full variable domain is NAGVMQNPRHLVRRRGQEARLRCSPMKGHSHVYWYRQLPEEGLKFMVYLQKENIIDESGMPKERFSAEFPKEGPSILRIQQVVRGDSAAYFCASAGDSYGYTFGSGTRLTVV.

The chain joins TRBV6-5 to TRBJ1-5; D is unclear. Germline V gene sequence: CDR1 MNHEY, CDR2 SVGAGI. V gave up 4 bases and J gave up 0 bases, with 7 bases separating them. There are 14 residues in the CDR3. The CDR3 nucleotides are TGTGCCAGCAGTTCTCCTTATAGCAATCAGCCCCAGCATTTT. This gives the protein CASSSPYSNQPQHF.

A remark on this clonotype: A far larger clone is one base from this, pointing to a likely read error. This chain connects TRBV6-2 or TRBV6-3 to TRBJ2-2; tentative D call: TRBD2 (6 bases). Germline V gene sequence: CDR1 MNHEY, CDR2 SVGEGT. V lost 2 bases and J 5 bases, leaving 12 bases between the germline ends. The CDR3 totals 15 residues. CDR3 nucleotide sequence: TGTGCCAGCAGTTACCGATCGGGAGAGACCGGGGAGCTGTTTTTT. Translation: CASSYRSGETGELFF.

The rearrangement links TRBV5-5 to TRBJ2-7; D remains ambiguous. The germline V and J ends were trimmed by 3 bases and 0 bases, with 10 bases remaining between them. The germline V gene has CDR1 SGHKS and CDR2 YYEKEE (reference sequence). This CDR3 is 14 amino acids long. The CDR3: CASSWVDSSYEQYF. The CDR3 DNA sequence: TGTGCCAGCAGCTGGGTGGATAGCTCCTACGAGCAGTACTTC.